This T cell receptor beta chain was captured by sequencing in a study of regulatory T cells in long-lasting Graves disease. Points from the study as a whole: Among samples with persistent disease, TRBV28, TRBJ1-2 and TRBJ2-5 were favored.

Germline V gene sequence: CDR1 SGHRS, CDR2 YFSETQ. This CDR3 region has 13 residues. This clonotype was seen at least ten times. The antigen is not known. At one boundary the junction diverges from the germline segment, which might be a read error. Building the TCR beta libraries relied on iRepertoire HTBI primers, and CDR3 regions underwent Arm-PCR. One entry per CDR3 protein results from TCRdb running MiXCR on the multiplex PCR reads. The sample shows 550,000 or so distinct CDR3 sequences, more than 10% of them seen only once. Time point reported: newly diagnosed GD, antithyroid drugs for less than 3 months. With RNA extracted from PBMCs as input, the TCR library was made. These data were likewise used in another study, on T cells in Graves' hyperthyroidism and ophthalmopathy. As reported in that work: Each patient was aged 18 to 65 and had newly diagnosed hyperthyroidism of under 2 months' duration.

Sequencing used peripheral blood mononuclear cells (PBMCs), obtained at new diagnosis, from a patient treated with antithyroid drugs. The rearrangement links TRBV5-1 to TRBJ2-7, with D uncertain. This sequence was found in a woman aged 25 to 39 with Graves disease. CDR3 region: CASSLGPTYEQYF. The CDR3 bases are TGTGCCAGCAGCTTAGGTCCAACCTACGAGCAGTACTTC. Filled out from reference TRBV5-1 and TRBJ2-7, the complete variable domain reads KAGVTQTPRYLIKTRGQQVTLSCSPISGHRSVSWYQQTPGQGLQFLFEYFSETQRNKGNFPGRFSGRQFSNSRSEMNVSTLELGDSALYLCASSLGPTYEQYFGPGTRLTVT.